These T cell receptor beta chains were read from a single sample in a study of T cells in Graves' hyperthyroidism and ophthalmopathy. TCRdb passed the multiplex PCR reads through MiXCR, listing each CDR3 protein once. The top ten hold about 29% of the sample, which has some 500,000 distinct CDR3 sequences, about 16% seen once. Sequenced: blood. The receptor set was obtained from a woman in her twenties or thirties with Graves' ophthalmopathy. CDR3s include the opening cysteine and the closing phenylalanine or tryptophan. A D gene is named only where the DNA matches it firmly. The size of a clone is reported for some rows only, either as once, few or many, or as a class for expanded clones.

D gene	clone size	V gene	J gene	CDR3 protein	CDR3 DNA
.	many	TRBV12-3/TRBV12-4	TRBJ2-1	CASATSRTYNEQFF	TGTGCCAGCGCTACTAGCAGAACTTACAATGAGCAGTTCTTC
TRBD1	few	TRBV25-1	TRBJ2-7	CAGRDRVREQYF	TGTGCCGGACGGGACAGGGTACGCGAGCAGTACTTC
.	many	TRBV28	TRBJ1-1	CASSSHPTEAFF	TGTGCCAGCAGTTCACACCCCACTGAAGCTTTCTTT
.	many	TRBV11-2	TRBJ2-7	CASSLPALTSYEQYF	TGTGCCAGCAGCCTCCCGGCACTCACATCATACGAGCAGTACTTC
.	many	TRBV20-1	TRBJ2-7	CSAKRDPGEQYF	TGCAGTGCTAAACGGGACCCCGGAGAGCAGTACTTC
TRBD1	many	TRBV5-1	TRBJ2-4	CASSRDRKNIQYF	TGCGCCAGCAGTCGGGACAGGAAAAACATTCAGTACTTC
.	.	TRBV29-1	TRBJ2-2	CSVAHGGGELFF	TGCAGCGTTGCACACGGGGGTGGGGAGCTGTTTTTT
.	many	TRBV5-8	TRBJ1-2	CASSRASNRVRGGYTF	TGTGCCAGCAGCCGCGCGTCGAACAGGGTACGCGGTGGCTACACCTTC
.	many	TRBV12-3/TRBV12-4	TRBJ2-7	CASRVWNYEQYF	TGTGCCAGCAGGGTTTGGAACTACGAGCAGTACTTC
TRBD1	many	TRBV2	TRBJ1-4	CASSEPRAGGTEKLFF	TGTGCCAGCAGCGAACCCCGGGCAGGGGGAACCGAAAAACTGTTTTTT
.	many	TRBV6-1	TRBJ1-4	CASSNGGIDEKLFF	TGTGCCAGCAGCAACGGGGGGATAGACGAAAAACTGTTTTTT
.	many	TRBV27	TRBJ2-3	CASSYDPGVGTDTQYF	TGTGCCAGCAGTTATGACCCGGGAGTGGGCACAGATACGCAGTATTTT
.	.	TRBV10-3	TRBJ2-3	CAIGRAGSWNTDTQYF	TGTGCCATCGGAAGGGCAGGTTCATGGAACACAGATACGCAGTATTTT
.	many	TRBV28	TRBJ1-5	CASSPPGLGSNQPQHF	TGTGCCAGCAGTCCCCCGGGACTGGGTAGCAATCAGCCCCAGCATTTT
TRBD1	many	TRBV12-3/TRBV12-4	TRBJ2-7	CASSPTGAGYEQYF	TGTGCCAGCAGTCCCACAGGGGCGGGCTACGAGCAGTACTTC
.	.	TRBV6-1	TRBJ2-7	CASRHGTGPQYF	TGTGCCAGCAGACACGGGACTGGGCCGCAGTACTTC
.	many	TRBV2	TRBJ2-5	CASSDIRVGETQYF	TGTGCCAGCAGTGATATCCGGGTTGGCGAGACCCAGTACTTC
TRBD2	many	TRBV3-1	TRBJ2-5	CASAKAAVGLAGKETQYF	TGTGCCAGCGCCAAGGCGGCTGTTGGACTAGCGGGTAAAGAGACCCAGTACTTC
TRBD2	many	TRBV2	TRBJ2-7	CASKRGREGPYEQYF	TGTGCCAGCAAGAGAGGGCGGGAGGGCCCCTACGAGCAGTACTTC
TRBD2	.	TRBV25-1	TRBJ2-2	CASSELGGSQRDTGELFF	TGTGCCAGCAGTGAATTGGGCGGGAGTCAAAGGGACACCGGGGAGCTGTTTTTT
TRBD1	many	TRBV11-2	TRBJ2-7	CASSLDGKGRGQIYEQYF	TGTGCCAGCAGCTTAGACGGGAAGGGCAGGGGACAGATATACGAGCAGTACTTC
.	many	TRBV6-2/TRBV6-3	TRBJ2-7	CASSYSQGDEQYF	TGTGCCAGCAGTTACTCGCAGGGTGACGAGCAGTACTTC
.	.	TRBV2	TRBJ2-5	CASRNRDETQYF	TGTGCCAGCAGAAACAGGGATGAGACCCAGTACTTC
.	.	TRBV7-8	TRBJ2-2	CASSLHNPTNTGELFF	TGTGCCAGCAGCTTACATAACCCTACGAACACCGGGGAGCTGTTTTTT
TRBD2	.	TRBV25-1	TRBJ2-7	CASSEYPPRLAGAPGRPEQYF	TGTGCCAGCAGTGAATACCCCCCCAGACTAGCGGGAGCTCCGGGAAGACCCGAGCAGTACTTC
TRBD2	few	TRBV27	TRBJ2-3	CASSLLSGGLDTQYF	TGTGCCAGCAGTTTATTGTCGGGAGGGCTAGATACGCAGTATTTT
TRBD2	few	TRBV20-1	TRBJ2-1	CSARGRLAVRFLDEQFF	TGCAGTGCTAGGGGTAGACTAGCGGTGCGTTTTTTAGATGAGCAGTTCTTC
.	few	TRBV20-1	TRBJ1-4	CSAPAGIYEKLFF	TGCAGTGCTCCGGCCGGGATTTATGAAAAACTGTTTTTT
.	.	TRBV6-1	TRBJ2-4	CASRVAKNIQYF	TGTGCCAGCAGGGTGGCGAAAAACATTCAGTACTTC
TRBD2	many	TRBV7-9	TRBJ2-7	CASSSGGVGEQYF	TGTGCCAGCAGCTCCGGGGGGGTGGGCGAGCAGTACTTC
.	many	TRBV12-3/TRBV12-4	TRBJ2-7	CASSLEGGSYYEQYF	TGTGCCAGCAGCCTAGAGGGGGGATCCTACTACGAGCAGTACTTC
TRBD2	.	TRBV10-3	TRBJ2-7	CAISDPSGRPQVYEQYF	TGTGCCATCAGTGATCCTAGCGGGAGGCCACAGGTTTACGAGCAGTACTTC
.	.	TRBV4-3	TRBJ2-2	CASSQDITGELFF	TGCGCCAGCAGCCAAGATATTACGGGGGAGCTGTTTTTT
.	.	TRBV28	TRBJ1-6	CASSFDSGLYNSPLHF	TGTGCCAGCAGTTTCGACTCAGGCCTATATAATTCACCCCTCCACTTT
.	.	TRBV4-3	TRBJ2-3	CASSQIDGTDTQYF	TGCGCCAGCAGCCAAATTGACGGCACAGATACGCAGTATTTT
.	many	TRBV7-3	TRBJ2-3	CASSLSRAGTDTQYF	TGTGCCAGCAGCTTATCAAGGGCCGGCACAGATACGCAGTATTTT
.	.	TRBV28	TRBJ2-1	CASSLGWGDEQFF	TGTGCCAGCAGTTTAGGTTGGGGAGATGAGCAGTTCTTC
.	.	TRBV20-1	TRBJ1-4	CSARDPRATNEKLFF	TGCAGTGCTAGAGATCCCAGGGCAACTAATGAAAAACTGTTTTTT
.	many	TRBV7-9	TRBJ1-1	CASRPPRNTEAFF	TGTGCCAGCAGGCCCCCCCGGAACACTGAAGCTTTCTTT
.	many	TRBV2	TRBJ2-2	CASSEPEGFPRNTGELFF	TGTGCCAGCAGTGAACCGGAGGGCTTCCCACGCAACACCGGGGAGCTGTTTTTT
.	many	TRBV6-1	TRBJ2-1	CASSGGRSSYNEQFF	TGTGCCAGCAGTGGGGGGAGGAGCTCCTACAATGAGCAGTTCTTC
TRBD2	many	TRBV5-6	TRBJ2-1	CASSFGGAYNEQFF	TGTGCCAGCAGCTTTGGGGGGGCCTACAATGAGCAGTTCTTC
.	few	TRBV5-1	TRBJ2-5	CASSLREPGETQYF	TGCGCCAGCAGCTTACGCGAGCCGGGGGAGACCCAGTACTTC
.	few	TRBV7-9	TRBJ1-5	CASSETGSWNQPQHF	TGTGCCAGCAGTGAAACAGGGTCTTGGAATCAGCCCCAGCATTTT
.	many	TRBV6-1	TRBJ2-7	CASSPDRLGQDSYEQYF	TGTGCCAGCAGTCCCGATCGACTGGGGCAAGACTCCTACGAGCAGTACTTC
.	.	TRBV7-6	TRBJ2-2	CASLPELGANTGELFF	TGTGCCAGTCTCCCGGAGCTAGGGGCGAACACCGGGGAGCTGTTTTTT
.	few	TRBV3-1	TRBJ2-1	CASSPGPLGQFF	TGTGCCAGCAGCCCGGGCCCTCTGGGGCAGTTCTTC
.	.	TRBV7-9	TRBJ1-2	CASSFGQDGYTF	TGTGCCAGCAGCTTCGGCCAAGATGGCTACACCTTC
TRBD1	many	TRBV20-1	TRBJ2-7	CSANNRGRRGEQYF	TGCAGTGCTAACAACAGGGGGCGGCGGGGCGAGCAGTACTTC
TRBD1	many	TRBV20-1	TRBJ2-7	CSATTWRQGAKEQYF	TGCAGTGCTACAACATGGAGGCAGGGGGCGAAGGAGCAGTACTTC
.	.	TRBV29-1	TRBJ1-1	CSYSYARTGEAFF	TGCAGCTACTCTTACGCCAGAACTGGTGAAGCTTTCTTT
.	.	TRBV28	TRBJ1-2	CTSSFSGGYGYTF	TGTACCAGCAGTTTTTCTGGGGGCTATGGCTACACCTTC
TRBD2	few	TRBV5-6	TRBJ2-1	CASSSSGRRNEQFF	TGTGCCAGCAGCTCTAGCGGGAGGCGCAATGAGCAGTTCTTC
.	many	TRBV27	TRBJ1-1	CASSLTLLAVTEAFF	TGTGCCAGCAGCCTAACACTGTTGGCTGTCACTGAAGCTTTCTTT